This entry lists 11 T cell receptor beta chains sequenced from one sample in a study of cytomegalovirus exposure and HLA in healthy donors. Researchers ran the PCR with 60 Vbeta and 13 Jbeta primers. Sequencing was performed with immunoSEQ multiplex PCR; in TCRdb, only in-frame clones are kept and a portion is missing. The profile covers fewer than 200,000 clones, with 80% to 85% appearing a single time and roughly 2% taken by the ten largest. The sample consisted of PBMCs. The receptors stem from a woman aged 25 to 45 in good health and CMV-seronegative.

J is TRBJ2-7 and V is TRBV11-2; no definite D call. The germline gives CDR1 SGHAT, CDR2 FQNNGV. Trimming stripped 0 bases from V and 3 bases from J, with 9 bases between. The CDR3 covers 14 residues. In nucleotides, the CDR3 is TGTGCCAGCAGCTTAGAACACAGATACTACGAGCAGTACTTC. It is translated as CASSLEHRYYEQYF.

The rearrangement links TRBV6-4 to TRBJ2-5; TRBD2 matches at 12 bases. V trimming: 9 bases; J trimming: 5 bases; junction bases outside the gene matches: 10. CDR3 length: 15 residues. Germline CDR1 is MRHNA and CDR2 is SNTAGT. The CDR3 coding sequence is TGTGCCAGAGGCTCTAGCGGGGGGGCACTGGAGACCCAGTACTTC. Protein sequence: CARGSSGGALETQYF.

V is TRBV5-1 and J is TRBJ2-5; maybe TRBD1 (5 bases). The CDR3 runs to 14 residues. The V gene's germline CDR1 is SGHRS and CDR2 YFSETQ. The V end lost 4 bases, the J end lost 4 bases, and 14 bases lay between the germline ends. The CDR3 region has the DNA TGCGCCAGCAGCCAGGGCAGAGATCGAGAGACCCAGTACTTC. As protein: CASSQGRDRETQYF.

The CDR3, as DNA: TGTGCCAGCAGCCCTGCCCAGGGTTTCGGAAGGGAGCAGTACTTC. Translated, it gives CASSPAQGFGREQYF. This chain links TRBV11-2 with TRBJ2-7; D perhaps matches TRBD1 (5 bases). Deletions cut 5 bases from V and 7 bases from J, with 21 bases between. In germline, CDR1 is SGHAT, CDR2 FQNNGV. This CDR3 is 15 amino acids long.

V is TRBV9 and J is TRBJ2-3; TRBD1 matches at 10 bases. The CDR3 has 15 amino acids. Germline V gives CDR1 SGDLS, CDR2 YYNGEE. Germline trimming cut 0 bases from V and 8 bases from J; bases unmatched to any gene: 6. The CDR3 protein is CASSVGGQGFGTQYF. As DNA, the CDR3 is TGTGCCAGCAGCGTAGGGGGACAGGGGTTTGGTACGCAGTATTTT.

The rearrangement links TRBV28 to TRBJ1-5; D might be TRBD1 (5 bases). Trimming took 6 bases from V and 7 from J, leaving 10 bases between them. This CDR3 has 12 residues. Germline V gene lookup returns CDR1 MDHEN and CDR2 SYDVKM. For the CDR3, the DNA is TGTGCCAGCAGGCAGGGAAACCAGCCCCAGCATTTT. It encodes CASRQGNQPQHF.

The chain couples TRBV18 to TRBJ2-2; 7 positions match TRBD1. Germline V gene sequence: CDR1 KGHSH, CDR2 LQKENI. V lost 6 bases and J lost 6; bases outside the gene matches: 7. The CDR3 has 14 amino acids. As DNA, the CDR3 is TGTGCCAGCTCCCGGGACAGCGGCGCCGGGGAGCTGTTTTTT. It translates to CASSRDSGAGELFF.

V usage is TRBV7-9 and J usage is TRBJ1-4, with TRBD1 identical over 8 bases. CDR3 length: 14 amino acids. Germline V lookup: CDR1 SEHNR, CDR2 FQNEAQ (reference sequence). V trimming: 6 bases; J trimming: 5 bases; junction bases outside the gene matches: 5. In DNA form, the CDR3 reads TGTGCCAGCAGGGCGGGACAGGTGAATGAAAAACTGTTTTTT. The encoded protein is CASRAGQVNEKLFF.

As DNA, the CDR3 is TGTGCCAGCAGTTTAAAGTACTATACCTACGAGCAGTACTTC. Protein product: CASSLKYYTYEQYF. The V call is TRBV27, the J call TRBJ2-7; the D is unclear. Germline V lookup: CDR1 MNHEY, CDR2 SMNVEV (reference sequence). V lost 2 bases to trimming and J lost 2 bases, with 10 bases between them. The CDR3 runs 14 residues.

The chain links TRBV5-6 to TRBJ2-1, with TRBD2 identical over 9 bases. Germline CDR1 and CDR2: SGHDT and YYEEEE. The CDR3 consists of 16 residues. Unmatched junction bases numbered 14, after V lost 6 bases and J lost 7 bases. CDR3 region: CASTQSGTSMSNEQFF. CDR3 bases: TGTGCCAGCACCCAATCCGGGACTAGCATGTCTAATGAGCAGTTCTTC.

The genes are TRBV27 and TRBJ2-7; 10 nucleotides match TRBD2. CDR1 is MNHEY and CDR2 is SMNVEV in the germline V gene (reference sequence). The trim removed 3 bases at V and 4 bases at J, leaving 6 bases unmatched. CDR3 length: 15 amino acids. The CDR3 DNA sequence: TGTGCCAGCAGTTTGGAGCGGGAGGGCCCATACGAGCAGTACTTC. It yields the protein CASSLEREGPYEQYF.